The sequence of this T cell receptor beta chain was determined in a study of blood T cell repertoires in COVID-19. Study information: Researchers got acute and convalescent COVID-19 samples from the United States, Italy and Spain. From T cells, B-cell-depleted T cells, or PBMCs came the material, which was cDNA or gDNA.

Study processing details: It was from reference gene primer amplification that nucleated cell counts were estimated. Produced via immunoSEQ multiplex PCR; TCRdb's table is partial and in-frame only. Clone size and V and J calls were adopted from that table, with D and trimming inferred from the DNA. The sample includes under 200,000 clones, 60% to 80% of them seen just once. This clone was recorded only once. Sequencing used peripheral blood. This TCR was sampled from a man between 65 and 79 years old with acute or convalescent COVID-19.

This CDR3 reads CASSLGTGGQPQHF. The CDR3, as DNA: TGCGCCAGCAGCTTAGGGACAGGGGGTCAGCCCCAGCATTTT. This chain uses TRBV5-1 with TRBJ1-5, with TRBD1 matching 11 bases. Trimming cost V 2 bases and J 6 bases; bases outside gene matches: 1. Germline V gene sequence: CDR1 SGHRS, CDR2 YFSETQ. The CDR3 extends over 14 amino acids. The full variable domain, completed using reference TRBV5-1 and TRBJ1-5, is KAGVTQTPRYLIKTRGQQVTLSCSPISGHRSVSWYQQTPGQGLQFLFEYFSETQRNKGNFPGRFSGRQFSNSRSEMNVSTLELGDSALYLCASSLGTGGQPQHFGDGTRLSIL.